This TCR beta chain was captured by sequencing in a study of radiotherapy plus CTLA-4 blockade in lung cancer. Study at large: Objective responses were observed in around 17% of patients, and disease control was achieved by about 30%. General observations from the study: Clones derived from tumor TCRs expanded in blood after radiotherapy plus ipilimumab.

V was pared by 6 bases and J by 5 bases, with 6 bases of the junction left unmatched. CDR3 size: 13 residues. CDR1 MNHEY and CDR2 SVGAGI come from the germline V gene. Focal radiation plus CTLA-4 blockade with ipilimumab was given to patients with chemo-refractory metastatic non-small-cell lung cancer. The table came from immunoSEQ multiplex PCR; TCRdb's copy has only in-frame clones and leaves some out. The sample gives around 63,000 clones, 70% to 80% of which show up once; 15% to 20% is in the top ten. Comment on this clone: The antigen is not known.

The clonotype was recovered from a human donor with non-small cell lung cancer whose response to radiotherapy plus ipilimumab could not be evaluated. Some clones in this sample may be carry-over from other donors' samples. The sample consisted of peripheral blood, taken from a patient treated with radiotherapy plus ipilimumab. This chain uses TRBV6-5 with TRBJ2-5; 7 bases fit TRBD2. CDR3: CASSGGLRETQYF. In DNA, the CDR3 is TGTGCCAGCAGCGGGGGACTAAGGGAGACCCAGTACTTC.